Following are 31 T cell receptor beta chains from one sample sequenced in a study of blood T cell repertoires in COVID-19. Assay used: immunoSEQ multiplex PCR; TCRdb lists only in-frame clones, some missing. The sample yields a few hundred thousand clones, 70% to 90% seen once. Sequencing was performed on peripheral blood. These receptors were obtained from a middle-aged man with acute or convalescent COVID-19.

In DNA, the CDR3 is TGTGCCAGCTCGGCCGGGGAGCTGTTTTTT. The encoded protein is CASSAGELFF. The rearrangement uses TRBV19 and TRBJ2-2; D not resolved. Germline-derived CDR1 and CDR2 are LNHDA and SQIVND (reference sequence). V was trimmed by 9 bases and J by 6 bases, leaving 5 bases between them. This CDR3 contains 10 residues.

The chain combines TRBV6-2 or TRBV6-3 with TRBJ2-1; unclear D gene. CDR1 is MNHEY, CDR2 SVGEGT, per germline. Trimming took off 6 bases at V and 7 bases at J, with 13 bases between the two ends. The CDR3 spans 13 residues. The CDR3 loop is CASSSMLANEQFF. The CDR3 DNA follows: TGTGCCAGCAGCTCGATGTTAGCAAATGAGCAGTTCTTC.

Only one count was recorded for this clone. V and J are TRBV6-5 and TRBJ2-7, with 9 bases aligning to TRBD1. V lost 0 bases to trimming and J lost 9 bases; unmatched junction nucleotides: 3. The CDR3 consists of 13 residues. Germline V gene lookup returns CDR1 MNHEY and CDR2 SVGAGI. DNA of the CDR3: TGTGCCAGCAGTTACTCGGACAGGGGCCGGCAGTACTTC. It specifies CASSYSDRGRQYF.

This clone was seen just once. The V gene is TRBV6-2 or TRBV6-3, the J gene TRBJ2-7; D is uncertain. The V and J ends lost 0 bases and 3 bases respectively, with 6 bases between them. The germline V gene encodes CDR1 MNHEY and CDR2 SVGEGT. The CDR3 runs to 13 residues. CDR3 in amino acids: CASSYSYNYEQYF. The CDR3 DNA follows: TGTGCCAGCAGTTACTCGTACAACTACGAGCAGTACTTC.

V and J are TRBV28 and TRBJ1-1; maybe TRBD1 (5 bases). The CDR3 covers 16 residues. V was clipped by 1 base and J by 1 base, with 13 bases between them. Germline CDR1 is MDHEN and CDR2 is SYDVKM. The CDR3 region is CASSLSPDSWNTEAFF. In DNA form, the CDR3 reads TGTGCCAGCAGTTTATCCCCTGACAGCTGGAACACTGAAGCTTTCTTT.

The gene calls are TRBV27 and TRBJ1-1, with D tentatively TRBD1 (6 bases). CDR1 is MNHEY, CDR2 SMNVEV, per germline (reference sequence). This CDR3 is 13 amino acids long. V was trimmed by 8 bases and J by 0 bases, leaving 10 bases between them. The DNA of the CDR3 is TGTGCCAGCGGGTGGACAGTGAACACTGAAGCTTTCTTT. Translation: CASGWTVNTEAFF.

CDR3 DNA: TGTGCCAGCAGCCAAGTGAGGGATATGGACAGAAGGAACACTGAAGCTTTCTTT. This codes for CASSQVRDMDRRNTEAFF. This chain connects TRBV3-1 (or the pseudogene TRBV3-2) to TRBJ1-1, with a possible D match to TRBD1 (6 bases). Germline V CDR1 and CDR2: LGHDT, YNNKEL (reference sequence). V dropped 1 base and J dropped 1 base, with 19 bases sitting between them. The CDR3 has 18 residues.

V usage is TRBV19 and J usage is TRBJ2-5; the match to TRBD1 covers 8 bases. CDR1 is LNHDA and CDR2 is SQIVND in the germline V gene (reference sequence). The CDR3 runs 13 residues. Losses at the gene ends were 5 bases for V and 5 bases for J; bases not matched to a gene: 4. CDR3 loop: CASSGRGHETQYF. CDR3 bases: TGTGCCAGTAGTGGCAGGGGGCACGAGACCCAGTACTTC.

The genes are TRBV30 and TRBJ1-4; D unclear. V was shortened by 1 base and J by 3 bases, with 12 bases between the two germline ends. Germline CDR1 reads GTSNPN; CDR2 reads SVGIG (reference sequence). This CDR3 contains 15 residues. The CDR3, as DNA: TGTGCCTGGAGTGCCGTGGGTCGGGCTAATGAAAAACTGTTTTTT. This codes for CAWSAVGRANEKLFF.

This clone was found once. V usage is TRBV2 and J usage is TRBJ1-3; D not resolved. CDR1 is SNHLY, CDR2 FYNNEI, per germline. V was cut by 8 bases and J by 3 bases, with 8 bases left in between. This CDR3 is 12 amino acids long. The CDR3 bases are TGTGCCAGCTCCCGTCGTGGAAACACCATATATTTT. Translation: CASSRRGNTIYF.

The CDR3 DNA follows: TGTGCTAGTGGTTTGGTATTGGGACAGGGTGTTTATTCACCCCTCCACTTT. Its protein is CASGLVLGQGVYSPLHF. The V call is TRBV12-5, the J call TRBJ1-6, with 9 positions matching TRBD1. Germline V CDR1 and CDR2: LGHNT, FRNRAP. The CDR3 extends over 17 amino acids. The V segment lost 0 bases and the J segment 8 bases; nucleotides outside the gene matches: 8. Filled out from reference TRBV12-5 and TRBJ1-6, the complete variable domain reads DARVTQTPRHKVTEMGQEVTMRCQPILGHNTVFWYRQTMMQGLELLAYFRNRAPLDDSGMPKDRFSAEMPDATLATLKIQPSEPRDSAVYFCASGLVLGQGVYSPLHFGNGTRLTVT.

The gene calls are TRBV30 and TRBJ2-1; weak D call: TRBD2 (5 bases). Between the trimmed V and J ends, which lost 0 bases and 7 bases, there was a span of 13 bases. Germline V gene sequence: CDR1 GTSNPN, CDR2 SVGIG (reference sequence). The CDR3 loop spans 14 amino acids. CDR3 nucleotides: TGTGCCTGGAGTGTCGGAGAGTGGACTAATGAGCAGTTCTTC. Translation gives CAWSVGEWTNEQFF.

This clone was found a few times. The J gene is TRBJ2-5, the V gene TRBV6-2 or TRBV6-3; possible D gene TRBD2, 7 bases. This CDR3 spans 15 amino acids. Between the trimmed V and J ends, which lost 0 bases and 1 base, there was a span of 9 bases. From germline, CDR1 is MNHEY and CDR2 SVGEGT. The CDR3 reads CASSYSGGVQETQYF. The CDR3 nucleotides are TGTGCCAGCAGTTACTCAGGGGGGGTCCAAGAGACCCAGTACTTC.

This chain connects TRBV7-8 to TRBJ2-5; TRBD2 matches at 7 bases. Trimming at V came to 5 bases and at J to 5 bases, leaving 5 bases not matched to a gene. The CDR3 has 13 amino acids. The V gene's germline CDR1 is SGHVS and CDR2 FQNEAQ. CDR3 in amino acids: CASSPGGYETQYF. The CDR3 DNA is TGTGCCAGCAGCCCCGGGGGGTACGAGACCCAGTACTTC.

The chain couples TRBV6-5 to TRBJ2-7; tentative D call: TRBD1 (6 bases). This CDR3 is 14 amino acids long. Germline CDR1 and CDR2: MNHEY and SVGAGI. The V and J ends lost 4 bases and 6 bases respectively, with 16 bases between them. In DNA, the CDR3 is TGTGCCAGCAGTTTCAGATCAGGGGTCGGCGAGCAGTACTTC. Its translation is CASSFRSGVGEQYF.

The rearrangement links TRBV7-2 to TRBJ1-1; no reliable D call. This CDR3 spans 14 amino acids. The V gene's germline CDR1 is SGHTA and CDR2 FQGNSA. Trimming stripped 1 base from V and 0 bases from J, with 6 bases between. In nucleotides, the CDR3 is TGTGCCAGCAGCTTAGTCGAGTTGAACACTGAAGCTTTCTTT. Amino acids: CASSLVELNTEAFF.

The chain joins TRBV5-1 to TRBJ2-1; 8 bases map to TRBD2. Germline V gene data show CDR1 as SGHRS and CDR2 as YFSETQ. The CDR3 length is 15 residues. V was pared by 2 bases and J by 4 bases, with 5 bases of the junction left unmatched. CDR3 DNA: TGCGCCAGCAGCTTAGAGACTAGCGCGTACAATGAGCAGTTCTTC. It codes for CASSLETSAYNEQFF.

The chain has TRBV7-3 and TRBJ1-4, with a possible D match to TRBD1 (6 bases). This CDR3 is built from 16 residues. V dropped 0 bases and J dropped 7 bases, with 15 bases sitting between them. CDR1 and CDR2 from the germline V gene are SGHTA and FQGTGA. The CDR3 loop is CASSLTIQGNGEKLFF. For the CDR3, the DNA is TGTGCCAGCAGCTTAACGATACAGGGCAATGGTGAAAAACTGTTTTTT.

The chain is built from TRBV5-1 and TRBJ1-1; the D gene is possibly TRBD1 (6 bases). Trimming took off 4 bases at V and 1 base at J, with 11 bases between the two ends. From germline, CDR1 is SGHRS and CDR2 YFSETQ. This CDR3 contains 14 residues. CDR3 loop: CASSSYRENTEAFF. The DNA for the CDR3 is TGCGCCAGCAGCAGTTACAGGGAGAACACTGAAGCTTTCTTT.

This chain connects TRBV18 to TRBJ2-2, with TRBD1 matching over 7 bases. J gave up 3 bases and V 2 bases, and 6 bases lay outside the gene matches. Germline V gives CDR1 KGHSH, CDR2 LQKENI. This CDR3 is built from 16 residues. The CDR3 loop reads CASSPSTGLYTGELFF. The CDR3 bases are TGTGCCAGCTCACCATCGACAGGGTTGTACACCGGGGAGCTGTTTTTT.

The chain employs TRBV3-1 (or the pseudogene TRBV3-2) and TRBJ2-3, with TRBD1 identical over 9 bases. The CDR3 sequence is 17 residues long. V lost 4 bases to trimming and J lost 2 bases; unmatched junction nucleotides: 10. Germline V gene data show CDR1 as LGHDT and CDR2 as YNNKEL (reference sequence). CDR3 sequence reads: CASSPQSGTGSTDTQYF. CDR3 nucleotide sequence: TGTGCCAGCAGCCCGCAGTCCGGGACAGGGTCCACAGATACGCAGTATTTT.

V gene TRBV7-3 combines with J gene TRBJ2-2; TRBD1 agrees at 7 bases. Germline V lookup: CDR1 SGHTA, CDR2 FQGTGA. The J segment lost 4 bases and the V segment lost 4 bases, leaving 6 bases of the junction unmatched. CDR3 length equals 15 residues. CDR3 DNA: TGTGCCAGCAGCTCGTCGGGACAGCCCACCGGGGAGCTGTTTTTT. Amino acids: CASSSSGQPTGELFF.

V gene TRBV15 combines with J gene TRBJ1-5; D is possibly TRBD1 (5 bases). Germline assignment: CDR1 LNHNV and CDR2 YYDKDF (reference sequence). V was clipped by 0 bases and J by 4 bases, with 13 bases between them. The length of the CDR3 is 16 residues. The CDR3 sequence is CATSRDEEKGNQPQHF. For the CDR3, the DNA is TGTGCCACCAGCAGAGATGAAGAGAAGGGGAATCAGCCCCAGCATTTT.

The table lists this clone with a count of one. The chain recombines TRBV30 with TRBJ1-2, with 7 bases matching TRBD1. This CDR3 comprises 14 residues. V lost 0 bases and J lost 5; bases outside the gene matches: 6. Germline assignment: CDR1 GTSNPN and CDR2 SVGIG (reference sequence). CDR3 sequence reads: CAWSVIGTAYGYTF. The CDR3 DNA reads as TGTGCCTGGAGTGTCATCGGGACAGCTTATGGCTACACCTTC.

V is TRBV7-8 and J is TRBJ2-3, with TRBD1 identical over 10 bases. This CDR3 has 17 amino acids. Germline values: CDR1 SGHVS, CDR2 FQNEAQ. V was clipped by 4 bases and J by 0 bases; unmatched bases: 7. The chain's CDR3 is CASSWGQGISSTDTQYF. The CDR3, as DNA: TGTGCCAGCAGCTGGGGACAGGGGATATCTAGCACAGATACGCAGTATTTT.

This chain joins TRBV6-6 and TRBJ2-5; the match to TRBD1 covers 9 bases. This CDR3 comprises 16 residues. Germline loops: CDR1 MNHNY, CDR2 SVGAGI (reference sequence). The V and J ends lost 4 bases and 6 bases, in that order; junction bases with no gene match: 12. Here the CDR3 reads CASSSYPGQGGQTQYF. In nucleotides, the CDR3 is TGTGCCAGCAGTTCGTACCCGGGACAGGGCGGACAGACCCAGTACTTC.

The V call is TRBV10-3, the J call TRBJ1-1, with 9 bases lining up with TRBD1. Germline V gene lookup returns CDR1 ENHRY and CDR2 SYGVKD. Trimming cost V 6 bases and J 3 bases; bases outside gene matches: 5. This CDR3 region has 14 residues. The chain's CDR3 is CAISIQGADTEAFF. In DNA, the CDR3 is TGTGCCATCAGCATACAGGGGGCGGACACTGAAGCTTTCTTT.

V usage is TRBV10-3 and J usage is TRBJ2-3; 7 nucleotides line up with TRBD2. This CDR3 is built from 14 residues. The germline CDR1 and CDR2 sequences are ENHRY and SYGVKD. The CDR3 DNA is TGTGCTTTGGCTACGGCGGGGGACACAGATACGCAGTATTTT. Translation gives CALATAGDTDTQYF.

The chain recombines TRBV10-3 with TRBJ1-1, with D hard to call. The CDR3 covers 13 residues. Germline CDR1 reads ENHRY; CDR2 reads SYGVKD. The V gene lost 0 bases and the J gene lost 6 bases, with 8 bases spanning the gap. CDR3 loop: CAISESMRPEAFF. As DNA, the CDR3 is TGTGCCATCAGTGAGTCGATGAGGCCTGAAGCTTTCTTT.

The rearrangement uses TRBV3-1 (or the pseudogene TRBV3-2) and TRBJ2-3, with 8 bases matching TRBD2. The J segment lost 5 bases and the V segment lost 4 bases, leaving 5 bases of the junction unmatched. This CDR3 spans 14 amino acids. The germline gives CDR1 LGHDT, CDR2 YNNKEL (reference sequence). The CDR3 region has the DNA TGTGCCAGCAGCCGGTACGGGAGGGGAGATACGCAGTATTTT. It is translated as CASSRYGRGDTQYF.

CDR3 nucleotide sequence: TGTGCCAGTAGTATCCGGAGACTAGACGTGGCTTTCTTT. Encoded protein: CASSIRRLDVAFF. The chain employs TRBV19 and TRBJ1-1; no clear D. From germline, CDR1 is LNHDA and CDR2 SQIVND (reference sequence). The V end lost 3 bases, the J end lost 11 bases, and 16 bases lay between the germline ends. The CDR3 covers 13 residues.